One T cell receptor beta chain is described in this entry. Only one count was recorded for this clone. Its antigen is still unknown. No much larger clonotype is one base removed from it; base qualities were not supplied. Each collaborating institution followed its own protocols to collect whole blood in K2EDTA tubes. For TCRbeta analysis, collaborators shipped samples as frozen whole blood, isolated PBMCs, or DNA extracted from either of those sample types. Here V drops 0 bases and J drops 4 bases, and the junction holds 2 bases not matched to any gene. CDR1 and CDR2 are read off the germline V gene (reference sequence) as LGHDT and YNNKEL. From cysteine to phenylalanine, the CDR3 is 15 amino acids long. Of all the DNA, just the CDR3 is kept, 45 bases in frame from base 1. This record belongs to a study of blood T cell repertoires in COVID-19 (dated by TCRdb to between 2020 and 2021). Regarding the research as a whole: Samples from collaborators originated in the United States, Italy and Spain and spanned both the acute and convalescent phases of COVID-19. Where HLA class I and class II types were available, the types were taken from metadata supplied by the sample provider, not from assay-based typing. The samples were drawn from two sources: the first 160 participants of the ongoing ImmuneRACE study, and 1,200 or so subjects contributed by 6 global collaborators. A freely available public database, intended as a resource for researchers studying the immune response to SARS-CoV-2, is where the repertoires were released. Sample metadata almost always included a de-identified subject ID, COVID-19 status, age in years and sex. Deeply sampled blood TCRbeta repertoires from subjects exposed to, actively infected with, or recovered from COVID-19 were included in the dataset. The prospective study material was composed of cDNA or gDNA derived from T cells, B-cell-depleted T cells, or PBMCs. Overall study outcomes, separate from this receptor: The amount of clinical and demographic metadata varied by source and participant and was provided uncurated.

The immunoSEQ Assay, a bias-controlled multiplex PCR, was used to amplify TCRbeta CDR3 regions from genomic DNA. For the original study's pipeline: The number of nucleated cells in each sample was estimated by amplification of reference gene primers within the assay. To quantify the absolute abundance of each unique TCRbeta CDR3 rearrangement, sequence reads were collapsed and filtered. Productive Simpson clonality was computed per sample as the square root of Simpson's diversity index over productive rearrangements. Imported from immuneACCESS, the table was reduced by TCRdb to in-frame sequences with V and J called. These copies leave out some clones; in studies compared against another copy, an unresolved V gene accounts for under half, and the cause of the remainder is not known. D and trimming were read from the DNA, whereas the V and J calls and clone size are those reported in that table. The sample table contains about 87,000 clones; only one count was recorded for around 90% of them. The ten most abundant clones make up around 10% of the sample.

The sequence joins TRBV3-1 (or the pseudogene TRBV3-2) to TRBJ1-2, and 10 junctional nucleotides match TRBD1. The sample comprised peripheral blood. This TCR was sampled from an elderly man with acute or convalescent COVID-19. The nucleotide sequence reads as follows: TGTGCCAGCAGCCAAGATCGGACAGGGGGCTATGGCTACACCTTC. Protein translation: CASSQDRTGGYGYTF.